These T cell receptor beta chains were read from a single sample in a study of T cells in placental villitis. Produced via immunoSEQ multiplex PCR; TCRdb's table is partial and in-frame only. The sample yields a few thousand clones, approximately 82% seen once. Sample: placental tissue containing maternal and fetal cells. The receptors were gathered from a human patient with villitis of unknown etiology; the placental T cells may come from both mother and fetus. Each CDR3 is given with its conserved first and last residue. Each record gives: D gene, J gene, V gene, clone size, CDR3 DNA, CDR3 protein. A D gene is named only where the DNA matches it firmly. Part of the rows lack a size; the others show once, few, many or a class for expanded clones.

TRBD1 TRBJ1-1 TRBV5-1 once TGCGCCAGCCCCTTAGGGGACAGCCTGAACACTGAAGCTTTCTTT CASPLGDSLNTEAFF
NA TRBJ2-7 TRBV28 NA TGTGCCAGCAGCCCTTTAGGGGCCCCCTACGAGCAGTACTTC CASSPLGAPYEQYF
NA TRBJ1-6 TRBV6-2/TRBV6-3 NA TGTGCCAGCAGTTACCGGGACGGACTTTCACCCCTCCACTTT CASSYRDGLSPLHF
TRBD1 TRBJ1-1 TRBV12-3/TRBV12-4 few TGTGCCAGCACCTTCACCACCAGGGGGCAAGCTTTCTTT CASTFTTRGQAFF
TRBD1 TRBJ1-2 TRBV10-3 NA TGTGCCATCAAAGAGGAAAGGGGGCCGTATGGCTACACCTTC CAIKEERGPYGYTF
NA TRBJ2-7 TRBV7-2 once TGTGCCAGCAGCTTGTTCCGTGGGGGTTACGAGCAGTACTTC CASSLFRGGYEQYF
TRBD2 TRBJ2-3 TRBV5-4 NA TGTGCCAGCAGCTCCGCTGCGGGAGGGTCAAATACGCAGTATTTT CASSSAAGGSNTQYF
NA TRBJ1-5 TRBV28 NA TGTGCCAGCAGTTTTTTCGGCCAGTTACTCAATCAGCCCCAGCATTTT CASSFFGQLLNQPQHF
NA TRBJ1-5 TRBV19 NA TGTGCCAGTAGTACGGGACCGGGCCAGCATTTT CASSTGPGQHF
TRBD2 TRBJ2-5 TRBV6-1 NA TGTGCCAGCAGTGAACTAGCGGGAGGGCCAGAGACCCAGTACTTC CASSELAGGPETQYF
NA TRBJ2-1 TRBV11-3 NA TGTGCCAGCAGCTTAGAGGATAATGAGCAGTTCTTC CASSLEDNEQFF
NA TRBJ2-2 TRBV9 NA TGTGCCAGCAGCGTTTACGCAGCCTGGACCGGGGAGCTGTTTTTT CASSVYAAWTGELFF
TRBD1 TRBJ2-3 TRBV9 NA TGTGCCAGCAGCGTCGGGACAGGGGGCACAGATACGCAGTATTTT CASSVGTGGTDTQYF
NA TRBJ1-4 TRBV28 NA TGTGCCAGCAGTGAGGGGACGGAGTATGAAAAACTGTTTTTT CASSEGTEYEKLFF
NA TRBJ2-1 TRBV7-3 NA TGTGCCAGCAGTAATGGGGACGCCTTAATGAATGAGCAGTTCTTC CASSNGDALMNEQFF
TRBD2 TRBJ2-1 TRBV5-1 NA TGCGCCAGCAGCTTGGAAATAGCGGGAGTTTACAATGAGCAGTTCTTC CASSLEIAGVYNEQFF
NA TRBJ1-1 TRBV7-3 NA TGTGCCAGCAGCATGGACGGGATGAACACTGAAGCTTTCTTT CASSMDGMNTEAFF
NA TRBJ1-3 TRBV29-1 NA TGCAGCGTCAAGACCAGATCAGGAAACACCATATATTTT CSVKTRSGNTIYF
NA TRBJ1-1 TRBV19 NA TGTGCCAGTAGTAGGGGGAACACTGAAGCTTTTTTT CASSRGNTEAFF
NA TRBJ1-2 TRBV19 NA TGTGCCAGTAGTATTAACGGGAACTATGGCTACACCTTC CASSINGNYGYTF
NA TRBJ1-5 TRBV27 NA TGTGCCAGCAGTCCCGTGCAGAGCGGCAACAATCAGCCCCAGCATTTT CASSPVQSGNNQPQHF
TRBD1 TRBJ1-4 TRBV7-9 NA TGTGCCAGCAGCTCCCTTGAACAGGGGAGGCTGTTTTTT CASSSLEQGRLFF
NA TRBJ2-1 TRBV7-3 NA TGTGCCAGCAGACCGACTAACTCGAGCTCCTACAATGAGCAGTTCTTC CASRPTNSSSYNEQFF
NA TRBJ1-3 TRBV24-1 NA TGTGCCACCAGTCAGGGACGCTTGGTAAACACCATATATTTT CATSQGRLVNTIYF
NA TRBJ2-2 TRBV2 NA TGTGCCAGCAACGAGGTCCCCGGGGAGCTGTTTTTT CASNEVPGELFF
NA TRBJ2-7 TRBV7-2 NA TGTGCCAGCAGCTCAGGGGCAGGGCGGTCCTACGAGCAGTACTTC CASSSGAGRSYEQYF
TRBD1 TRBJ2-3 TRBV5-1 NA TGCGCCAGCAGCTTGGGCAGGGGGCGCACAGATACGCAGTATTTT CASSLGRGRTDTQYF
NA TRBJ1-1 TRBV10-3 NA TGTGCCATCAGTGATTCGCAGGGTTGGGAAGCTTTCTTT CAISDSQGWEAFF
TRBD2 TRBJ2-1 TRBV10-2 few TGCGCCAGCAGTCCTCTAGCGGGTGCCCTGGGGGAGCAGTTCTTC CASSPLAGALGEQFF
NA TRBJ1-6 TRBV7-9 few TGTGCCAGCAGCAAATTGGACCTCCGGCTCCACTTT CASSKLDLRLHF
TRBD2 TRBJ2-1 TRBV24-1 large TGTGCCACCACACCGGGAGGCCCCTACAATGAGCAGTTCTTC CATTPGGPYNEQFF
NA TRBJ1-5 TRBV19 NA TGTGCCAGTAGTATTATAGGGAGGGATCAGCCCCAGCATTTT CASSIIGRDQPQHF
NA TRBJ1-2 TRBV28 NA TGTGCCAGCAGTCAGCCCGGGGGGGCGCTTGGCTACACCTTC CASSQPGGALGYTF
NA TRBJ2-3 TRBV19 NA TGTGCCAGTAGTATCCCACAGGGTACGGCTGATACGCAGTATTTT CASSIPQGTADTQYF
NA TRBJ2-7 TRBV19 NA TGTGCCAGTAGTATAGGTCAGGATTCCTACGAGCAGTACTTC CASSIGQDSYEQYF
NA TRBJ1-1 TRBV6-2/TRBV6-3 large TGTGCCAGCAGTTACCCAAGTGAAGCTTTCTTT CASSYPSEAFF
NA TRBJ2-3 TRBV5-5 NA TGTGCCAGCAGCCCGCTAGCGAGTAGCGTCACAGATACGCAGTATTTT CASSPLASSVTDTQYF
TRBD2 TRBJ2-7 TRBV5-4 NA TGTGCCAGCAGCTTGGAAGCGGGGAACGAGCAGTACTTC CASSLEAGNEQYF
NA TRBJ2-7 TRBV6-6 NA TGTGCCAGCAGTTACTCCCTACCTCCTACCTACGAGCAGTACTTC CASSYSLPPTYEQYF
NA TRBJ2-4 TRBV12-3/TRBV12-4 few TGTGCCACCACTCCATCGGACATTCAGTACTTC CATTPSDIQYF
NA TRBJ2-3 TRBV2 once TGTGCCAGCAGTGAAGTGGGGACCTCCCCAGATACGCAGTATTTT CASSEVGTSPDTQYF
NA TRBJ1-1 TRBV19 NA TGTGCCAGTAGTGAGAACACAGGAAGGGGGAGCACTGAAGCTTTCTTT CASSENTGRGSTEAFF
NA TRBJ2-2 TRBV2 NA TGTGCCACCCGGGAGACCGGGGAGCTGTTTTTT CATRETGELFF
NA TRBJ2-6 TRBV6-6 NA TGTGCCAGCAGTGACCACCTCTCTGGGGCCAACGTCCTGACTTTC CASSDHLSGANVLTF
NA TRBJ1-2 TRBV12-3/TRBV12-4 few TGTGCCAGCAGTTTCGCCACCAACTATGGCTACACCTTC CASSFATNYGYTF
NA TRBJ2-5 TRBV5-1 NA TGCGCCAGCAGGTCGGGGGAAGAGACCCAGTACTTC CASRSGEETQYF
NA TRBJ1-1 TRBV28 few TGTGCCAGCAGTTTACAGACGAACACTGAAGCTTTCTTT CASSLQTNTEAFF
NA TRBJ1-1 TRBV20-1 NA TGCAGTGCTAGTCCGGGAGTCGGGGACACTGAAGCTTTCTTT CSASPGVGDTEAFF
NA TRBJ1-1 TRBV5-1 NA TGCGCCAGCAGCTTGGGACAGGAAGCTTTCTTT CASSLGQEAFF
TRBD2 TRBJ2-1 TRBV30 NA TGTGCCTGGAGTGCGGGACTAGAGTCCTACAATGAGCAGTTCTTC CAWSAGLESYNEQFF
NA TRBJ2-1 TRBV5-1 NA TGCGCCAGCAGCTCAGGTCAAAAGAATGAGCAGTTCTTC CASSSGQKNEQFF
NA TRBJ2-3 TRBV27 NA TGTGCCAGCAGTTTATTGGGGGATACGCAGTATTTT CASSLLGDTQYF
NA TRBJ2-7 TRBV19 NA TGTGCCAGTAGTATCGTCGGATCCTACGAGCAGTACTTC CASSIVGSYEQYF